The next 31 T cell receptor beta chains were all read from a single sample in a study of OX40 agonist ivuxolimab in advanced cancers. Sequenced by immunoSEQ multiplex PCR; TCRdb stores in-frame clones only, minus some. Here the sample spans about 62,000 clones, 60% to 85% being singletons. Material: CD4+ or CD8+ T cells sorted from blood, obtained in a trial of the OX40 agonist ivuxolimab. These receptors were collected from an adult with an advanced solid tumor such as melanoma, head and neck, liver or kidney cancer.

This clone was detected once. This chain connects TRBV2 to TRBJ1-2, with 7 bases aligning to TRBD1. Per the germline V gene, CDR1 is SNHLY and CDR2 is FYNNEI. The V and J ends lost 0 bases and 4 bases, in that order; junction bases with no gene match: 8. The CDR3 covers 16 residues. CDR3 nucleotide sequence: TGTGCCAGCAGTGAAGCCTTTGGACAGGCGCCCTATGGCTACACCTTC. Residues: CASSEAFGQAPYGYTF. Drawing the rest from reference TRBV2 and TRBJ1-2, the complete variable domain is EPEVTQTPSHQVTQMGQEVILRCVPISNHLYFYWYRQILGQKVEFLVSFYNNEISEKSEIFDDQFSVERPDGSNFTLKIRSTKLEDSAMYFCASSEAFGQAPYGYTFGSGTRLTVV.

J is TRBJ1-2 and V is TRBV27; D gene unclear. CDR3 length: 13 residues. CDR1 and CDR2 (germline): MNHEY, SMNVEV (reference sequence). Trimming took off 4 bases at V and 4 bases at J, with 10 bases between the two ends. CDR3 bases: TGTGCCAGCAGTTCCGGAAGTTCCTATGGCTACACCTTC. Its protein is CASSSGSSYGYTF.

The J gene is TRBJ1-1, the V gene TRBV6-5, with D maybe TRBD1 (6 bases). With 8 bases removed from V and 7 bases from J, the gap between germline ends came to 14 bases. Per germline, CDR1 MNHEY and CDR2 SVGAGI. CDR3 length equals 12 residues. CDR3 nucleotides: TGTGCCAGCTGCCCTAGAGGGGGTGAAGCTTTCTTT. Protein product: CASCPRGGEAFF.

This chain links TRBV9 with TRBJ2-7; TRBD2 is a possible D gene (6 bases). Germline CDR1 SGDLS, CDR2 YYNGEE. V dropped 4 bases and J dropped 2 bases, with 13 bases sitting between them. This CDR3 has 14 amino acids. The CDR3 region is CASSPLRGTYEQYF. The CDR3, as DNA: TGTGCCAGCAGCCCCCTCCGCGGGACCTACGAGCAGTACTTC.

This clone was seen once. This chain joins TRBV19 and TRBJ2-2, with D possibly TRBD2 on 6 matching bases. Germline values: CDR1 LNHDA, CDR2 SQIVND (reference sequence). Trimming shortened V by 7 bases and J by 1 base, and 19 bases separated the two germline ends. The CDR3 runs 17 residues. The CDR3 here is CASNSGFGGLNTGELFF. CDR3 sequence (DNA): TGTGCCAGTAATTCGGGGTTCGGGGGACTGAACACCGGGGAGCTGTTTTTT.

A few counts support this clone. This chain links TRBV25-1 with TRBJ1-2; 8 nucleotides match TRBD1. Germline V gives CDR1 MGHDK, CDR2 SYGVNS. V trimming: 3 bases; J trimming: 4 bases; junction bases outside the gene matches: 1. CDR3 length: 13 residues. CDR3 in DNA: TGTGCCAGCAGTGATCAGGGGGCCTATGGCTACACCTTC. Protein product: CASSDQGAYGYTF.

This chain links TRBV6-5 with TRBJ2-7; the D gene is possibly TRBD2 (5 bases). The CDR3 has 13 residues. The V gene's germline CDR1 is MNHEY and CDR2 SVGAGI. Trimming shortened V by 0 bases and J by 9 bases, and 12 bases separated the two germline ends. CDR3 in DNA: TGTGCCAGCAGTTACTCGTACGGGGTCGGGCAGTACTTC. Its translation: CASSYSYGVGQYF.

The chain carries TRBV4-3 and TRBJ1-2, with a tentative D call TRBD1 (6 bases). Germline V gene data show CDR1 as LGHNA and CDR2 as YSLEER. The CDR3 length is 14 residues. Trimming removed 0 bases from V and 3 bases from J, with 8 bases in between. The CDR3 spells CASSQDRGDYGYTF. CDR3 DNA sequence: TGCGCCAGCAGCCAAGATAGGGGGGACTATGGCTACACCTTC.

The V gene is TRBV27, the J gene TRBJ1-1, with D unclear. Germline V gene sequence: CDR1 MNHEY, CDR2 SMNVEV (reference sequence). V lost 3 bases and J lost 0, with 8 bases in between. The CDR3 runs to 14 residues. The CDR3 DNA reads as TGTGCCAGCAGTTTTGAACCGATGAACACTGAAGCTTTCTTT. This encodes CASSFEPMNTEAFF.

The chain links TRBV4-3 to TRBJ2-7, with D tentatively TRBD2 (5 bases). The germline V and J ends were trimmed by 1 base and 3 bases, with 7 bases remaining between them. CDR1 is LGHNA, CDR2 YSLEER, per germline. The CDR3 sequence is 13 residues long. DNA of the CDR3: TGCGCCAGCAGCCAAGCCCGGGGCTACGAGCAGTACTTC. It specifies CASSQARGYEQYF.

This clone has a handful of counts. This chain links TRBV9 with TRBJ2-5; D possibly uses TRBD1 or TRBD2 (7 bases each). V lost 4 bases, J lost 5 bases, and 21 bases lay in between. Germline values: CDR1 SGDLS, CDR2 YYNGEE. The CDR3 sequence is 16 residues long. CDR3 protein: CASSSPPDREGETQYF. Here the CDR3 DNA reads TGTGCCAGCAGCTCCCCCCCCGACAGGGAGGGGGAGACCCAGTACTTC.

This rearrangement joins TRBV27 to TRBJ2-3, with 11 bases matching TRBD2. Per germline, CDR1 MNHEY and CDR2 SMNVEV (reference sequence). J was trimmed by 2 bases and V by 2 bases; bases with no gene match: 3. The CDR3 length is 16 residues. CDR3 sequence (DNA): TGTGCCAGCAGTTTACTAGCGGGGGGTCCCACAGATACGCAGTATTTT. Encoded protein: CASSLLAGGPTDTQYF.

The rearrangement joins TRBV10-3 to TRBJ2-7, with D possibly being TRBD2 (6 bases). CDR3 length equals 16 residues. The germline gives CDR1 ENHRY, CDR2 SYGVKD. The V gene lost 3 bases and the J gene lost 2 bases, with 17 bases spanning the gap. This CDR3 is CAISDPVRGGTYEQYF. The CDR3 DNA is TGTGCCATCAGTGATCCGGTTAGGGGCGGGACCTACGAGCAGTACTTC.

V usage is TRBV19 and J usage is TRBJ1-4, with 7 bases matching TRBD1. This CDR3 is 16 amino acids long. Germline assignment: CDR1 LNHDA and CDR2 SQIVND (reference sequence). Germline trimming cut 7 bases from V and 0 bases from J; bases unmatched to any gene: 8. The CDR3, as DNA: TGTGCCAGTAAGACAGGGCGGAGGGCAACTAATGAAAAACTGTTTTTT. This encodes CASKTGRRATNEKLFF.

This clone was picked up a small number of times. The CDR3 sequence: CASSKQLMNREQYF. CDR3 in DNA: TGTGCCAGCAGTAAGCAATTAATGAACCGCGAGCAGTACTTC. V and J are TRBV6-5 and TRBJ2-7; D gene ambiguous. V lost 5 bases to trimming and J lost 6 bases, with 17 bases between them. Germline loops: CDR1 MNHEY, CDR2 SVGAGI. This CDR3 has 14 residues.

This clone was found once. The V call is TRBV11-1, the J call TRBJ2-7; weak D call: TRBD2 (6 bases). CDR3 size: 14 residues. Deletions cut 1 base from V and 2 bases from J, with 9 bases between. Germline-derived CDR1 and CDR2 are SGHAT and FQDESV (reference sequence). In DNA form, the CDR3 reads TGTGCCAGCAGCTTAGGCGGGGAGACCTACGAGCAGTACTTC. It codes for CASSLGGETYEQYF.

The chain is built from TRBV6-6 and TRBJ2-2, with 9 bases identical to TRBD1. V was clipped by 2 bases and J by 6 bases; unmatched bases: 1. CDR3 size: 14 residues. The germline CDR1 and CDR2 sequences are MNHNY and SVGAGI (reference sequence). The DNA of the CDR3 is TGTGCCAGCAGTTACAGGACAGGGGCCGGGGAGCTGTTTTTT. Protein sequence: CASSYRTGAGELFF.

V usage is TRBV5-4 and J usage is TRBJ2-2; the D call may be TRBD1 or TRBD2 (6 bases each). V dropped 7 bases and J dropped 7 bases, with 14 bases sitting between them. The CDR3 is 13 residues long. Germline V lookup: CDR1 SGHNT, CDR2 YYREEE (reference sequence). Here the CDR3 DNA reads TGTGCCAGCCAAGGGGGGCGCGGCGGGGAGCTGTTTTTT. It encodes CASQGGRGGELFF.

V usage is TRBV27 and J usage is TRBJ2-4; no reliable D call. Trimming took 4 bases from V and 0 from J, leaving 13 bases between them. The germline V gene has CDR1 MNHEY and CDR2 SMNVEV (reference sequence). The CDR3 consists of 16 residues. The CDR3 sequence: CASSSTLTLAKNIQYF. The DNA for the CDR3 is TGTGCCAGCAGTTCGACTCTGACCCTAGCCAAAAACATTCAGTACTTC.

The chain uses TRBV9 and TRBJ2-3, with TRBD1 identical over 8 bases. This CDR3 comprises 16 residues. Germline lookup yields CDR1 SGDLS and CDR2 YYNGEE. V dropped 3 bases and J dropped 5; count of bases not matched to a gene: 11. The CDR3 loop is CASSDGGQGLKDTQYF. CDR3 DNA: TGTGCCAGCAGCGACGGAGGACAGGGTCTTAAAGATACGCAGTATTTT.

J is TRBJ1-3 and V is TRBV6-5, with a weak D call TRBD1 (6 bases). Trimming took 6 bases from V and 0 from J, leaving 12 bases between them. Germline V gene data show CDR1 as MNHEY and CDR2 as SVGAGI. The CDR3 is made up of 15 amino acids. The CDR3 here is CASRPAGASGNTIYF. The CDR3 nucleotides are TGTGCCAGCAGACCAGCAGGGGCCTCTGGAAACACCATATATTTT.

The rearrangement uses TRBV28 and TRBJ2-5, with no clear D. Trimming removed 8 bases from V and 2 bases from J, with 15 bases in between. Germline V gives CDR1 MDHEN, CDR2 SYDVKM. The CDR3 loop spans 14 amino acids. DNA of the CDR3: TGTGCCAGCCTGAGCCGCAGAGCTCAAGAGACCCAGTACTTC. It yields the protein CASLSRRAQETQYF.

The J gene is TRBJ2-7, the V gene TRBV7-8; TRBD1 aligns across 7 bases. This CDR3 contains 15 residues. CDR1 and CDR2 from the germline V gene are SGHVS and FQNEAQ. The trim removed 4 bases at V and 6 bases at J, leaving 12 bases unmatched. The CDR3 DNA follows: TGTGCCAGCAGCTCCCGTGAGACAGGGTTGATCGAGCAGTACTTC. Its protein product is CASSSRETGLIEQYF.

The chain's CDR3 is CAIRESQGEQYF. Written as DNA, the CDR3 is TGTGCCATCAGGGAATCACAGGGCGAGCAGTACTTC. This rearrangement joins TRBV10-3 to TRBJ2-7; possibly TRBD1 for D (6 bases). The CDR3 runs 12 residues. V lost 6 bases and J lost 6, with 12 bases in between. Germline V gene data show CDR1 as ENHRY and CDR2 as SYGVKD.

V and J are TRBV30 and TRBJ1-1; D is perhaps TRBD1 (5 bases). Trimming shortened V by 0 bases and J by 6 bases, and 8 bases separated the two germline ends. The CDR3 runs 12 residues. Germline-derived CDR1 and CDR2 are GTSNPN and SVGIG (reference sequence). Here the CDR3 DNA reads TGTGCCTGGAGTGTACGGGGCGCTGAAGCTTTCTTT. The encoded protein is CAWSVRGAEAFF.

This clone was observed a handful of times. V is TRBV10-3 and J is TRBJ2-3, with 11 bases matching TRBD2. The CDR3 is made up of 16 amino acids. V was pared by 2 bases and J by 3 bases, with 4 bases of the junction left unmatched. Per the germline V gene, CDR1 is ENHRY and CDR2 is SYGVKD. The CDR3 region has the DNA TGTGCCATCAGTGAGCCGGGACTAGCGGTTACAGATACGCAGTATTTT. Amino acid sequence: CAISEPGLAVTDTQYF.

The rearrangement joins TRBV2 to TRBJ1-4, with TRBD1 as a possible D gene (6 bases). Trimming removed 4 bases from V and 6 bases from J, with 15 bases in between. The CDR3 has 15 amino acids. The germline CDR1 and CDR2 sequences are SNHLY and FYNNEI. CDR3 sequence: CASSGKSRTDEKLFF. CDR3 nucleotide sequence: TGTGCCAGCAGTGGAAAGTCGCGGACAGATGAAAAACTGTTTTTT.

This sequence joins TRBV5-1 and TRBJ2-5; 10 bases match TRBD2. CDR3 size: 16 residues. The J segment lost 5 bases and the V segment lost 4 bases, leaving 11 bases of the junction unmatched. CDR1 is SGHRS and CDR2 is YFSETQ in the germline V gene. The CDR3 protein is CASSQGTTSGMETQYF. CDR3 coding DNA: TGCGCCAGCAGCCAAGGAACCACTAGCGGGATGGAGACCCAGTACTTC.

The chain joins TRBV7-9 to TRBJ2-7; 7 bases agree with TRBD1. Germline CDR1 is SEHNR and CDR2 is FQNEAQ (reference sequence). After removal of 3 bases from V and 3 bases from J, the junction contained 2 bases not matched to a gene. This CDR3 comprises 13 residues. Here the CDR3 reads CASSLGQIYEQYF. The CDR3 region has the DNA TGTGCCAGCAGCTTGGGACAGATCTACGAGCAGTACTTC.

The V and J genes are TRBV7-2 and TRBJ2-2; 12 bases are shared with TRBD2. This CDR3 is 16 amino acids long. Germline-derived CDR1 and CDR2 are SGHTA and FQGNSA. With 5 bases clipped from V and 5 bases from J, the junction kept 6 bases outside the gene matches. CDR3 DNA: TGTGCCAGCAGCCCCCGGACTAGCGGGACTACCGGGGAGCTGTTTTTT. It is translated as CASSPRTSGTTGELFF.

The genes are TRBV9 and TRBJ1-4; 7 nucleotides align to TRBD1. This CDR3 region has 14 residues. J gave up 8 bases and V 4 bases, and 8 bases lay outside the gene matches. CDR1 SGDLS and CDR2 YYNGEE come from the germline V gene. For the CDR3, the DNA is TGTGCCAGCAGCCCCTGGGACAGACTCGAAAAACTGTTTTTT. Its protein is CASSPWDRLEKLFF. Supplemented by reference TRBV9 and TRBJ1-4, the full variable domain reads DSGVTQTPKHLITATGQRVTLRCSPRSGDLSVYWYQQSLDQGLQFLIQYYNGEERAKGNILERFSAQQFPDLHSELNLSSLELGDSALYFCASSPWDRLEKLFFGSGTQLSVL.